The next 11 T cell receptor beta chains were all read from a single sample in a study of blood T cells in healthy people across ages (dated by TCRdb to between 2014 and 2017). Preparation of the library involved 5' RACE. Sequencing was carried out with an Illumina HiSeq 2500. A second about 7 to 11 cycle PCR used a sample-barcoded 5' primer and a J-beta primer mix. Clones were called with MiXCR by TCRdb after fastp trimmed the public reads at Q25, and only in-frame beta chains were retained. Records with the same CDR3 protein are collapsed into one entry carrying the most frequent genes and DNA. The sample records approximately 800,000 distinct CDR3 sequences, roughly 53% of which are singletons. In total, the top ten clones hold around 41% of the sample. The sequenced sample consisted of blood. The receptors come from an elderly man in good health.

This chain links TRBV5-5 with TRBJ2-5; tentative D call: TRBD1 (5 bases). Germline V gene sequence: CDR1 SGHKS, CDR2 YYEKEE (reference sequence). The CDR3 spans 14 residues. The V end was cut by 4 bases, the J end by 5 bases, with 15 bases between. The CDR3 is CASSPGHRAETQYF. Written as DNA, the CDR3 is TGTGCCAGCAGCCCAGGACACCGCGCTGAGACCCAGTACTTC.

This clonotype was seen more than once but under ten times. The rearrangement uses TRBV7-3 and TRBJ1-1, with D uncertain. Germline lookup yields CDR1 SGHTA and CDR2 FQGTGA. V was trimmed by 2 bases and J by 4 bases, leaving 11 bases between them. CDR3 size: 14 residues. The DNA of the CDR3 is TGTGCCAGCAGCTTAGACCCCCGCGGCACTGAAGCTTTCTTT. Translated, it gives CASSLDPRGTEAFF. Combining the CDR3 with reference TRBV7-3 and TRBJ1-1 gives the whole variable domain GAGVSQTPSNKVTEKGKYVELRCDPISGHTALYWYRQSLGQGPEFLIYFQGTGAADDSGLPNDRFFAVRPEGSVSTLKIQRTERGDSAVYLCASSLDPRGTEAFFGQGTRLTVV.

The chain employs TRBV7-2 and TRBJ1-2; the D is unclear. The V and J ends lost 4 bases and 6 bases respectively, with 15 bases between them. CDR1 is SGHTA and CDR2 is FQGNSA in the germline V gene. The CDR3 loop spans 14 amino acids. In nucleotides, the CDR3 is TGTACCAGCAGCTCAAGAGCGGGTTACGATGGCTACACCTTC. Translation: CTSSSRAGYDGYTF.

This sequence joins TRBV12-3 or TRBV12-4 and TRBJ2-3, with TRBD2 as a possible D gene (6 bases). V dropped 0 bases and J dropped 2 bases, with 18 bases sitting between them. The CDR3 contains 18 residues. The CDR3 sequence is CASSLADIFAGLTDTQYF. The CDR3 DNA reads TGTGCCAGCAGTTTAGCCGACATCTTCGCGGGGCTCACAGATACGCAGTATTTT.

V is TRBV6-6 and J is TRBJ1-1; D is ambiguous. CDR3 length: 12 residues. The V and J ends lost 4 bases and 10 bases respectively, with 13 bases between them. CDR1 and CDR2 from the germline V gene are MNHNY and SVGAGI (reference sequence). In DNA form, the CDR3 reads TGTGCCAGCAGTTTACGAGGCCTGGCAGCTTTCTTT. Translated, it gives CASSLRGLAAFF.

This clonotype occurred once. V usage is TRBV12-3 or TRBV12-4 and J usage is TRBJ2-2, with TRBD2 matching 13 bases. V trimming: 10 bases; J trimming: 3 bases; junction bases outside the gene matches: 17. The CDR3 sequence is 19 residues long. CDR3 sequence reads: CAIAFTSGRAGSYTGELFF. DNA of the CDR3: TGTGCCATCGCCTTTACTAGCGGGAGGGCCGGTTCGTACACCGGGGAGCTGTTTTTT.

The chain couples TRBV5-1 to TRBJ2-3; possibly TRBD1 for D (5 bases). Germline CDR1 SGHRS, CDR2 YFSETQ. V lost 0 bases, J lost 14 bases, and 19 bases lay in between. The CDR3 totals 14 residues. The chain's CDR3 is CASSLDGAPRYAYF. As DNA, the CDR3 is TGCGCCAGCAGCTTGGATGGGGCCCCCAGATACGCGTATTTT.

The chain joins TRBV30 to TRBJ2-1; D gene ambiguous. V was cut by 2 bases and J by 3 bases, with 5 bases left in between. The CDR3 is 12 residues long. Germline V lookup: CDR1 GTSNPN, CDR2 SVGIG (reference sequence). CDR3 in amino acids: CAWSTDYNEQFF. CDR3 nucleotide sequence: TGTGCCTGGAGTACGGACTACAATGAGCAGTTCTTC.

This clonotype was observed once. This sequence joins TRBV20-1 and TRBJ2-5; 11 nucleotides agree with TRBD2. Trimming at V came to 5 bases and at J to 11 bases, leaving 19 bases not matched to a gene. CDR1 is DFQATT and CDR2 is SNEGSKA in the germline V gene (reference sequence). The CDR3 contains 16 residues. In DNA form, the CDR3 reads TGCAGTGCTGGTCAGCCTAGCGGGGGGCCTTACAATGAGCAGTACTTC. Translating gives CSAGQPSGGPYNEQYF.

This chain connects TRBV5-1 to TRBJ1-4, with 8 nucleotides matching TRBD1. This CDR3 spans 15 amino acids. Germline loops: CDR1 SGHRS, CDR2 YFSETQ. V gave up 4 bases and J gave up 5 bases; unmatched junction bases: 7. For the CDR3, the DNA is TGCGCCAGCAGCCCGCAGACAGGGGTGAATGAAAAACTGTTTTTT. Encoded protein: CASSPQTGVNEKLFF.

CDR3 region: CASSSEGGQGAVNEQYF. The DNA of the CDR3 is TGCGCCAGCAGCTCGGAGGGTGGACAGGGGGCGGTCAACGAGCAGTACTTC. The rearrangement links TRBV5-1 to TRBJ2-7; 11 bases line up with TRBD1. Germline-derived CDR1 and CDR2 are SGHRS and YFSETQ. V trimming: 3 bases; J trimming: 5 bases; junction bases outside the gene matches: 13. The CDR3 runs 17 residues.